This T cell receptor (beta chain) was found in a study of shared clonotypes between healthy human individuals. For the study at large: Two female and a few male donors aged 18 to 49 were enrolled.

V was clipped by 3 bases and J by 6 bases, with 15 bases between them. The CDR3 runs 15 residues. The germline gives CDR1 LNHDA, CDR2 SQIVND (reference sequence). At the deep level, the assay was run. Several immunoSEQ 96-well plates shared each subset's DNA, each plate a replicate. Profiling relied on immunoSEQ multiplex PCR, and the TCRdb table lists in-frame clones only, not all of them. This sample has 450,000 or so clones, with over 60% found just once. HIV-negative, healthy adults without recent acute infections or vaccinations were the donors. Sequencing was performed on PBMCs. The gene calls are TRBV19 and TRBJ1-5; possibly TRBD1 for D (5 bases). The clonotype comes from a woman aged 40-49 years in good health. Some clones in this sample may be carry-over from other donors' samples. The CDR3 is CASSMSGGLGQPQHF. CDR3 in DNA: TGTGCCAGTAGTATGAGCGGGGGGTTAGGTCAGCCCCAGCATTTT.